This entry lists 6 T cell receptor beta chains sequenced from one sample in a study of vaccination and CD4 T cells after COVID-19. The study sequenced cultured CD4+ T cell DNA using the Oncomine TCR Beta short-read assay. Scientists extracted genomic DNA from CD4+ T cells grown in culture. TCRdb independently ran MiXCR on the PCR reads; one entry per CDR3 protein. The sample comprises about 11,000 distinct CDR3 sequences, around 26% of which are singletons, and 15% to 20% rests with the top ten. Noted treatment: 10-day PBMC culture with coronavirus spike peptide pools or control peptides (ViraFEST assay). The unexposed donor provided CD4+ T cells, which were taken before the COVID-19 pandemic (2011-2018). Their specific antigens are unknown. Material for sequencing was CD4+ T cells from blood, cultured in vitro. The receptor set was obtained from a human donor in good health.

By proportion, this clonotype is medium-sized. The chain uses TRBV20-1 and TRBJ2-1; perhaps D is TRBD1 or TRBD2 (6 bases each). Trimming cost V 6 bases and J 8 bases, with 11 bases left between them. CDR1 and CDR2 from the germline V gene are DFQATT and SNEGSKA (reference sequence). This CDR3 spans 11 amino acids. The CDR3 DNA follows: TGCAGTGCCGAGGGGGGCGATGAGCAGTTCTTC. Amino acids: CSAEGGDEQFF.

This clonotype was detected only a few times. This chain links TRBV28 with TRBJ1-6; 12 nucleotides match TRBD1. The length of the CDR3 is 18 residues. V was pared by 6 bases and J by 8 bases, with 14 bases of the junction left unmatched. Germline V gene data show CDR1 as MDHEN and CDR2 as SYDVKM. The CDR3 coding sequence is TGTGCCAGCAGGTCGGGACAGGGGGCCCTGGGGGGCCATTCACCCCTCCACTTT. Amino acid sequence: CASRSGQGALGGHSPLHF. Full variable domain (missing parts from reference TRBV28 and TRBJ1-6): DVKVTQSSRYLVKRTGEKVFLECVQDMDHENMFWYRQDPGLGLRLIYFSYDVKMKEKGDIPEGYSVSREKKERFSLILESASTNQTSMYLCASRSGQGALGGHSPLHFGNGTRLTVT.

This chain connects TRBV19 to TRBJ2-7, with a tentative D call TRBD2 (6 bases). With 11 bases removed from V and 0 bases from J, the gap between germline ends came to 14 bases. CDR3 size: 13 residues. Per germline, CDR1 LNHDA and CDR2 SQIVND (reference sequence). Here the CDR3 DNA reads TGTGCCTCTGGGGGGTCGAGCTCCTACGAGCAGTACTTC. Amino acids: CASGGSSSYEQYF.

This clonotype has just a few counts. The rearrangement joins TRBV6-1 to TRBJ1-1; D remains unclear. Germline lookup yields CDR1 MNHNS and CDR2 SASEGT. This CDR3 comprises 13 residues. V shed 4 bases and J shed 0 bases, with 6 bases lying between them. The CDR3 loop reads CASSVGMNTEAFF. CDR3 sequence (DNA): TGTGCCAGCAGTGTAGGGATGAACACTGAAGCTTTCTTT.

This chain joins TRBV7-9 and TRBJ1-1; D remains unclear. The germline V gene has CDR1 SEHNR and CDR2 FQNEAQ (reference sequence). The CDR3 sequence is 12 residues long. The V and J ends lost 4 bases and 7 bases respectively, with 10 bases between them. The CDR3 DNA is TGTGCCAGCAGCTCGGAAGGCCTTGAAGCTTTCTTT. Translated, it gives CASSSEGLEAFF.

The V gene is TRBV19, the J gene TRBJ1-1; D is perhaps TRBD1 (5 bases). CDR1 LNHDA and CDR2 SQIVND come from the germline V gene (reference sequence). This CDR3 has 15 residues. Trimming shortened V by 5 bases and J by 1 base, and 14 bases separated the two germline ends. The CDR3 nucleotides are TGTGCCAGTAGTCAGAGGGGCACGGAGAACACTGAAGCTTTCTTT. Protein sequence: CASSQRGTENTEAFF.